Listed below are T cell receptor beta chains from one sample, sequenced in a study of graft-versus-host responses after intestinal transplantation. Sequencing was performed with immunoSEQ multiplex PCR; in TCRdb, only in-frame clones are kept and a portion is missing. The table includes under 800 clones, roughly 76% detected once. This specimen was ileum tissue, taken about 250 days after intestinal transplant. These receptor sequences come from a human patient who received an intestinal transplant, so some T cells may come from the graft donor. The CDR3 runs from the conserved cysteine through the conserved F or W. D genes are given only for firm matches. Size is omitted from some rows. Given values are once, few, many or a class for expanded clones.

v_gene: TRBV7-6; abundance: few; d_gene: NA; j_gene: TRBJ1-1; CDR3nt: TGTGCCAGCAGCTTAGCAAAGAGCATCACTGAAGCTTTCTTT; CDR3aa: CASSLAKSITEAFF
v_gene: TRBV19; abundance: NA; d_gene: NA; j_gene: TRBJ1-6; CDR3nt: TGTGCCAGTAAGGGCCCTTGGGATTCACCCCTCCACTTT; CDR3aa: CASKGPWDSPLHF
v_gene: TRBV7-9; abundance: NA; d_gene: NA; j_gene: TRBJ2-2; CDR3nt: TGTGCCAGCAGCCCCCTGACAAGGGGCGGGGAGCTGTTTTTT; CDR3aa: CASSPLTRGGELFF
v_gene: TRBV11-2; abundance: NA; d_gene: TRBD2; j_gene: TRBJ2-1; CDR3nt: TGTGCCACGTCTAGCGGCACCTACAATGAGCAGTTCTTC; CDR3aa: CATSSGTYNEQFF
v_gene: TRBV28; abundance: NA; d_gene: TRBD2; j_gene: TRBJ2-5; CDR3nt: TGTGCCAGCAGTTTACCTTCCCTAGCGGGAGGGGCTGGGCGGTTCGTTGAGACCCAGTACTTC; CDR3aa: CASSLPSLAGGAGRFVETQYF
v_gene: TRBV6-1; abundance: NA; d_gene: NA; j_gene: TRBJ2-3; CDR3nt: TGTGCCAGCAGTGGTGGCTTGAGCACAGATACGCAGTATTTT; CDR3aa: CASSGGLSTDTQYF
v_gene: TRBV7-6; abundance: NA; d_gene: TRBD1; j_gene: TRBJ2-1; CDR3nt: TGTGCCAGCAGCATCTCCGGGACAGGGGGCAATGAGCAGTTCTTC; CDR3aa: CASSISGTGGNEQFF
v_gene: TRBV27; abundance: NA; d_gene: TRBD1; j_gene: TRBJ2-1; CDR3nt: TGTGCCAGCAGGAACTCAGGGGGCTCCTACAATGAGCAGTTCTTC; CDR3aa: CASRNSGGSYNEQFF
v_gene: TRBV6-5; abundance: NA; d_gene: TRBD2; j_gene: TRBJ2-7; CDR3nt: TGTGCCAGCAGTCAACTAGCGGGAGAATCCTACGAGCAGTACTTC; CDR3aa: CASSQLAGESYEQYF
v_gene: TRBV4-2; abundance: NA; d_gene: TRBD2; j_gene: TRBJ2-7; CDR3nt: TGTGCCAGCAGCTTGGGACTAGGTGGAGACGAGCAGTACTTC; CDR3aa: CASSLGLGGDEQYF
v_gene: TRBV4-2; abundance: NA; d_gene: NA; j_gene: TRBJ2-5; CDR3nt: TGTGCCAGCAGCTTGTCCAGGCAAGAGACCCAGTACTTC; CDR3aa: CASSLSRQETQYF
v_gene: TRBV19; abundance: NA; d_gene: TRBD2; j_gene: TRBJ2-7; CDR3nt: TGTGCCAGTAGTAGACTAGCGGGAGCCTACGAGCAGTACTTC; CDR3aa: CASSRLAGAYEQYF
v_gene: TRBV19; abundance: NA; d_gene: NA; j_gene: TRBJ1-1; CDR3nt: TGTGCCAGTAGTCCTAGGCGTTTGGAGAACACTGAAGCTTTCTTT; CDR3aa: CASSPRRLENTEAFF
v_gene: TRBV27; abundance: NA; d_gene: TRBD2; j_gene: TRBJ2-7; CDR3nt: TGTGCCAGCAGTTTGTTAGCGGGAGTATGGGATTACGAGCAGTACTTC; CDR3aa: CASSLLAGVWDYEQYF
v_gene: TRBV27; abundance: once; d_gene: TRBD2; j_gene: TRBJ2-1; CDR3nt: TGTGCCAGCAGTCCATGGACTAGCGGGAAAGGATTAGGGCAGTTCTTC; CDR3aa: CASSPWTSGKGLGQFF
v_gene: TRBV10-3; abundance: NA; d_gene: NA; j_gene: TRBJ2-1; CDR3nt: TGTGCCATCAGTGAGCTAGGTTACAATGAGCAGTTCTTC; CDR3aa: CAISELGYNEQFF
v_gene: TRBV25-1; abundance: few; d_gene: NA; j_gene: TRBJ2-3; CDR3nt: TGTGCCAGCAGTGAATCGTCTGGACACACAGATACGCAGTATTTT; CDR3aa: CASSESSGHTDTQYF
v_gene: TRBV28; abundance: once; d_gene: TRBD1; j_gene: TRBJ2-1; CDR3nt: TGTGCCAGCAGAGGGACAGGGGTCCCCTCCTCCTACAATGAGCAGTTCTTC; CDR3aa: CASRGTGVPSSYNEQFF
v_gene: TRBV6-1; abundance: NA; d_gene: NA; j_gene: TRBJ2-5; CDR3nt: TGTGCCAGCGTGAAAGAACCACAAGAGACCCAGTACTTC; CDR3aa: CASVKEPQETQYF
v_gene: TRBV6-4; abundance: once; d_gene: NA; j_gene: TRBJ2-1; CDR3nt: TGTGCCAGCAGTGACCGGGACAACAATGAGCAGTTCTTC; CDR3aa: CASSDRDNNEQFF
v_gene: TRBV7-9; abundance: NA; d_gene: NA; j_gene: TRBJ2-7; CDR3nt: TGTGCCAGCAGCCCCTCGGGACAAGAGCAGTACTTC; CDR3aa: CASSPSGQEQYF
v_gene: TRBV5-8; abundance: NA; d_gene: NA; j_gene: TRBJ2-3; CDR3nt: TGTGCCAGCAGCCTCGGAGGGAGAACGCAGTATTTT; CDR3aa: CASSLGGRTQYF
v_gene: TRBV21-1; abundance: NA; d_gene: NA; j_gene: TRBJ2-7; CDR3nt: TGTGCCAGCAAGACAGGGGGTTACCCCTACGAGCAGTACTTC; CDR3aa: CASKTGGYPYEQYF
v_gene: TRBV19; abundance: NA; d_gene: TRBD2; j_gene: TRBJ2-7; CDR3nt: TGTGCCAGTAGCCGCCAGACTAGCGGGCAAACCTACGAGCAGTACTTC; CDR3aa: CASSRQTSGQTYEQYF
v_gene: TRBV2; abundance: once; d_gene: NA; j_gene: TRBJ2-7; CDR3nt: TGTGCCAGCAGTGATCGGGAACACATCCTCTACGAGCAGTACTTC; CDR3aa: CASSDREHILYEQYF
v_gene: TRBV6-1; abundance: NA; d_gene: NA; j_gene: TRBJ2-1; CDR3nt: TGTGCCACAGAGGACACCCGTACTTACAATGAGCAGTTCTTC; CDR3aa: CATEDTRTYNEQFF
v_gene: TRBV4-1; abundance: few; d_gene: NA; j_gene: TRBJ2-7; CDR3nt: TGCGCCAGCAGCCAAGGTAGGGACACCTACGAGCAGTACTTC; CDR3aa: CASSQGRDTYEQYF
v_gene: TRBV27; abundance: NA; d_gene: NA; j_gene: TRBJ2-5; CDR3nt: TGTGCCAGCAGTTTCGGTCAGGTGGGGATAGGGACCCAGTACTTC; CDR3aa: CASSFGQVGIGTQYF
v_gene: TRBV7-9; abundance: NA; d_gene: NA; j_gene: TRBJ1-1; CDR3nt: TGTGCCAGCAGCTTCCGACAGGATAACACTGAAGCTTTCTTT; CDR3aa: CASSFRQDNTEAFF
v_gene: TRBV7-3; abundance: NA; d_gene: TRBD2; j_gene: TRBJ2-1; CDR3nt: TGTGCCAGCAGCTTAACGACTAGCGGCCACAATGAGCAGTTCTTC; CDR3aa: CASSLTTSGHNEQFF
v_gene: TRBV6-4; abundance: NA; d_gene: TRBD1; j_gene: TRBJ1-3; CDR3nt: TGTGCCAGCCCTAGCAGACAGGGGAGTGGAGACACCATATATTTT; CDR3aa: CASPSRQGSGDTIYF
v_gene: TRBV11-2; abundance: NA; d_gene: TRBD1; j_gene: TRBJ2-7; CDR3nt: TGTGCCAGCAGCCCAAAAACCGAGGGACAGGGTTATAGGGAGCAGTACTTC; CDR3aa: CASSPKTEGQGYREQYF
v_gene: TRBV4-2; abundance: NA; d_gene: NA; j_gene: TRBJ2-3; CDR3nt: TGTGCCAGCAGCCAAGAAAGGGGGCGGGAGGAATACACAGATACGCAGTATTTT; CDR3aa: CASSQERGREEYTDTQYF
v_gene: TRBV19; abundance: NA; d_gene: TRBD2; j_gene: TRBJ2-1; CDR3nt: TGTGCCAGTAGTACGGTAACTCTAGCGGGAGGGACCCGGCAGTTCTTC; CDR3aa: CASSTVTLAGGTRQFF
v_gene: TRBV28; abundance: NA; d_gene: TRBD1; j_gene: TRBJ2-7; CDR3nt: TGTGCCAGTCTCTCCCTGGGACAGGGTTTATACGAGCAGTACTTC; CDR3aa: CASLSLGQGLYEQYF
v_gene: TRBV19; abundance: NA; d_gene: TRBD2; j_gene: TRBJ2-7; CDR3nt: TGTGCCAGTAGTATATGGACTAGCGGGAGGGCCGAGCAGTACTTC; CDR3aa: CASSIWTSGRAEQYF
v_gene: TRBV7-7; abundance: NA; d_gene: NA; j_gene: TRBJ2-7; CDR3nt: TGTGCCAGCAGCTTAGCCCCAAAATACGAGCAGTACTTC; CDR3aa: CASSLAPKYEQYF
v_gene: TRBV6-1; abundance: NA; d_gene: TRBD1; j_gene: TRBJ2-6; CDR3nt: TGTGCCAGCAGCGAACTATGGGGGACAGATGGGGCCAACGTCCTGACTTTC; CDR3aa: CASSELWGTDGANVLTF
v_gene: TRBV5-4; abundance: few; d_gene: TRBD2; j_gene: TRBJ2-3; CDR3nt: TGTGCCAGCAGCTCGGGACTAGCGACCGTACTTGGCACAGATACGCAGTATTTT; CDR3aa: CASSSGLATVLGTDTQYF
v_gene: TRBV7-8; abundance: NA; d_gene: NA; j_gene: TRBJ2-2; CDR3nt: TGTGCCAGCAGCTTTGGGCAAACCGGGGAGCTGTTTTTT; CDR3aa: CASSFGQTGELFF
v_gene: TRBV6-4; abundance: NA; d_gene: NA; j_gene: TRBJ2-1; CDR3nt: TGTGCCAGCAGTGACTCATGGGAGAACAATGAGCAGTTCTTC; CDR3aa: CASSDSWENNEQFF
v_gene: TRBV2; abundance: NA; d_gene: NA; j_gene: TRBJ2-1; CDR3nt: TGTGCCAGCAGTGTGTCCGATGAGCAGTTCTTC; CDR3aa: CASSVSDEQFF
v_gene: TRBV28; abundance: NA; d_gene: NA; j_gene: TRBJ2-7; CDR3nt: TGTGCCAGCAGTTTAAACCGGCCAGTGAGATTCTCATTCTCCTACGAGCAGTACTTC; CDR3aa: CASSLNRPVRFSFSYEQYF
v_gene: TRBV10-3; abundance: NA; d_gene: NA; j_gene: TRBJ1-2; CDR3nt: TGTGCCATCAGTGAGAGGGAGGGAAACTATGGCTACACCTTC; CDR3aa: CAISEREGNYGYTF
v_gene: TRBV6-1; abundance: once; d_gene: NA; j_gene: TRBJ2-7; CDR3nt: TGTGCCAGCAGTGGAACATTCCTTTCGGGCCTCTCCTACGAGCAGTACTTC; CDR3aa: CASSGTFLSGLSYEQYF
v_gene: TRBV28; abundance: NA; d_gene: NA; j_gene: TRBJ2-1; CDR3nt: TGTGCCAGCAGTTCGTATCCTTACAATGAGCAGTTCTTC; CDR3aa: CASSSYPYNEQFF
v_gene: TRBV6-4; abundance: NA; d_gene: NA; j_gene: TRBJ2-1; CDR3nt: TGTGCCAGCAGTGACGGGCTAGAAATGGGGGAGCAGTTCTTC; CDR3aa: CASSDGLEMGEQFF
v_gene: TRBV28; abundance: NA; d_gene: NA; j_gene: TRBJ1-2; CDR3nt: TGTGCCAGCAGTTTAGGGGGAGACTATGGCTACACCTTC; CDR3aa: CASSLGGDYGYTF
v_gene: TRBV7-2; abundance: NA; d_gene: TRBD2; j_gene: TRBJ2-2; CDR3nt: TGTGCCAGCAGCTACGCGGGAGGGAACACCGGGGAGCTGTTTTTT; CDR3aa: CASSYAGGNTGELFF
v_gene: TRBV28; abundance: NA; d_gene: TRBD1; j_gene: TRBJ1-5; CDR3nt: TGTGCCAGCCTGACAGGGAATCAGCCCCAGCATTTT; CDR3aa: CASLTGNQPQHF
v_gene: TRBV28; abundance: NA; d_gene: TRBD1; j_gene: TRBJ2-7; CDR3nt: TGTGCCAGCAGTTCACACCCGGGACAGTCCTACGAGCAGTACTTC; CDR3aa: CASSSHPGQSYEQYF
v_gene: TRBV5-8; abundance: NA; d_gene: NA; j_gene: TRBJ1-3; CDR3nt: TGTGCCAGCAGCTTTGGTGGATTATCTGGAAACACCATATATTTT; CDR3aa: CASSFGGLSGNTIYF
v_gene: TRBV27; abundance: NA; d_gene: NA; j_gene: TRBJ1-1; CDR3nt: TGTGCCAGCAGTTTCGGGACCCCGAACACTGAAGCTTTCTTT; CDR3aa: CASSFGTPNTEAFF